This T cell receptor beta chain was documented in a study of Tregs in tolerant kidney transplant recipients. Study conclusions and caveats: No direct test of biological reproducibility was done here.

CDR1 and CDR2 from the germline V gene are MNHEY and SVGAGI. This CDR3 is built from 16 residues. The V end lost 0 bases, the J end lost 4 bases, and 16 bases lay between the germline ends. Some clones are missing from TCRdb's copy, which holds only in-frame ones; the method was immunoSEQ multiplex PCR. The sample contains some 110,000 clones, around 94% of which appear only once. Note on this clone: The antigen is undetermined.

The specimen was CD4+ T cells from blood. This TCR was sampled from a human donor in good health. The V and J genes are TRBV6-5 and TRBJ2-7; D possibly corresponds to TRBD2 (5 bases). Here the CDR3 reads CASSYSRPIRGYEQYF. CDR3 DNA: TGTGCCAGCAGTTACTCGAGGCCTATAAGAGGGTACGAGCAGTACTTC.